This entry describes one T cell receptor (beta chain). The antigen is unknown. This entry is derived from a study of T cell responses to AZD1222 COVID-19 vaccine. Study context: It was second doses at about 4 or about 12 weeks that were pooled. General study points: In a largely white British group with more females than males, clonal diversity was possibly underestimated.

TCRdb's table, derived via immunoSEQ multiplex PCR, lists solely in-frame clones and lacks some. The sample includes 75,000 to 100,000 clones, more than 85% of them seen just once. Germline V gene sequence: CDR1 KGHSH, CDR2 LQKENI. The CDR3 is 16 residues long. V lost 3 bases, J lost 5 bases, and 8 bases stayed unmatched. The source was peripheral blood, collected on day 0 of AZD1222 vaccination. The V and J genes are TRBV18 and TRBJ2-1, with 9 nucleotides matching TRBD1. The receptor's source is an adult in good health. The CDR3 loop is CASSPGDRALNNEQFF. CDR3 nucleotides: TGTGCCAGCTCACCGGGGGACAGGGCATTGAACAATGAGCAGTTCTTC. Variable domain in full (rest from reference TRBV18 and TRBJ2-1): NAGVMQNPRHLVRRRGQEARLRCSPMKGHSHVYWYRQLPEEGLKFMVYLQKENIIDESGMPKERFSAEFPKEGPSILRIQQVVRGDSAAYFCASSPGDRALNNEQFFGPGTRLTVL.